The next 13 T cell receptor beta chains were all read from a single sample in a study of beta chain features in type 1 diabetes. The study's findings and limits: All four CD4+ subsets of Type 1 diabetes patients contained TCRB CDR3s that were moderately but significantly shorter.

Antigen specificity for these receptors is unknown. As every portion of the isolated RNA was reverse transcribed, the sequencing read expressed TCRB transcripts. Data came from immunoSEQ multiplex PCR; TCRdb stores just in-frame clones and leaves some out. Here the sample spans 41,000 or so clones, approximately 61% being singletons. The sequenced sample consisted of Tregs from blood. All receptors come from a man under 40 with type 1 diabetes. Some clones in this sample may be carry-over from other donors' samples.

The chain couples TRBV10-3 to TRBJ2-4; D possibly corresponds to TRBD1 (6 bases). The CDR3 sequence is 13 residues long. Trimming shortened V by 5 bases and J by 11 bases, and 16 bases separated the two germline ends. Germline CDR1 and CDR2: ENHRY and SYGVKD. DNA of the CDR3: TGTGCCATCAGTACAGACAGGCCCCGCGTTCAGTACTTC. Translation gives CAISTDRPRVQYF.

This clone occurred a few times. The chain recombines TRBV7-9 with TRBJ2-1; 9 nucleotides match TRBD2. The CDR3 has 16 amino acids. The ends lost 1 base at V and 10 bases at J; junction bases unmatched: 11. CDR1 is SEHNR, CDR2 FQNEAQ, per germline (reference sequence). CDR3 sequence: CASSLGRGGQLAEQFF. As DNA, the CDR3 is TGTGCCAGCAGCTTAGGGCGGGGGGGGCAATTGGCCGAGCAGTTCTTC.

This clone was picked up a small number of times. The chain carries TRBV19 and TRBJ1-1; 8 nucleotides agree with TRBD1. The germline V gene encodes CDR1 LNHDA and CDR2 SQIVND (reference sequence). V lost 5 bases, J lost 5 bases, and 13 bases stayed unmatched. The length of the CDR3 is 16 residues. This CDR3 reads CASSARTGWVWTEAFF. CDR3 in DNA: TGTGCCAGTAGTGCCCGGACAGGGTGGGTTTGGACTGAAGCTTTCTTT. Drawing the rest from reference TRBV19 and TRBJ1-1, the complete variable domain is DGGITQSPKYLFRKEGQNVTLSCEQNLNHDAMYWYRQDPGQGLRLIYYSQIVNDFQKGDIAEGYSVSREKKESFPLTVTSAQKNPTAFYLCASSARTGWVWTEAFFGQGTRLTVV.

This clone was recorded a few times. The J gene is TRBJ1-1, the V gene TRBV5-1; D gene unclear. The CDR3 spans 13 residues. Germline loops: CDR1 SGHRS, CDR2 YFSETQ. V lost 4 bases and J 7 bases, leaving 14 bases between the germline ends. The CDR3, as DNA: TGCGCCAGCAGCCCCGAGGGTGAGATTGAAGCTTTCTTT. It is translated as CASSPEGEIEAFF.

V gene TRBV5-4 combines with J gene TRBJ2-5, with 15 bases identical to TRBD2. V gave up 3 bases and J gave up 3 bases; unmatched junction bases: 6. Germline V gene sequence: CDR1 SGHNT, CDR2 YYREEE (reference sequence). The CDR3 is made up of 17 amino acids. CDR3 nucleotides: TGTGCCAGCAGCTCCGGGACTAGCGGGGGGAAGAAAGAGACCCAGTACTTC. It encodes CASSSGTSGGKKETQYF. Together with reference TRBV5-4 and TRBJ2-5, the CDR3 gives the full variable domain: ETGVTQSPTHLIKTRGQQVTLRCSSQSGHNTVSWYQQALGQGPQFIFQYYREEENGRGNFPPRFSGLQFPNYSSELNVNALELDDSALYLCASSSGTSGGKKETQYFGPGTRLLVL.

The chain employs TRBV5-1 and TRBJ1-1; D might be TRBD1 (5 bases). The length of the CDR3 is 15 residues. Looked up from germline, CDR1 is SGHRS and CDR2 is YFSETQ. Trimming removed 1 base from V and 1 base from J, with 11 bases in between. CDR3 protein: CASSLLGARNTEAFF. The CDR3 nucleotides read TGCGCCAGCAGCTTGCTAGGGGCGAGGAACACTGAAGCTTTCTTT.

V gene TRBV6-1 combines with J gene TRBJ1-2, with 8 bases that match TRBD1. The CDR3 extends over 14 amino acids. The germline CDR1 and CDR2 sequences are MNHNS and SASEGT. J gave up 5 bases and V 0 bases, and 2 bases lay outside the gene matches. The CDR3: CASSEAQGAYGYTF. The CDR3 region has the DNA TGTGCCAGCAGTGAAGCCCAGGGGGCATATGGCTACACCTTC.

As DNA, the CDR3 is TGTGCCAGCAGCCCCCGGGCGACGGGGGAGCAGTACTTC. Translating it yields CASSPRATGEQYF. V and J are TRBV9 and TRBJ2-7, with D possibly being TRBD2 (5 bases). From germline, CDR1 is SGDLS and CDR2 YYNGEE. With 4 bases removed from V and 7 bases from J, the gap between germline ends came to 15 bases. The CDR3 contains 13 residues.

The V call is TRBV9, the J call TRBJ2-3, with D unresolved. CDR3 size: 13 residues. The V end lost 0 bases, the J end lost 4 bases, and 6 bases lay between the germline ends. Germline loops: CDR1 SGDLS, CDR2 YYNGEE. CDR3 sequence reads: CASSVAQSDTQYF. In nucleotides, the CDR3 is TGTGCCAGCAGCGTAGCCCAGTCAGATACGCAGTATTTT.

The rearrangement uses TRBV7-2 and TRBJ1-4; maybe TRBD1 (6 bases). V lost 1 base to trimming and J lost 8 bases, with 11 bases between them. The CDR3 covers 14 residues. Germline V gene data show CDR1 as SGHTA and CDR2 as FQGNSA. The CDR3 is CASSLDRVSEKLFF. The CDR3 DNA follows: TGTGCCAGCAGCTTAGACAGGGTGTCCGAAAAACTGTTTTTT.

V gene TRBV10-3 combines with J gene TRBJ2-5, with 7 positions matching TRBD1. CDR3 length: 15 amino acids. V shed 6 bases, J shed 3 bases, and the junction held 10 bases outside the gene matches. In germline, CDR1 is ENHRY, CDR2 SYGVKD. The CDR3, as DNA: TGTGCCATCAGCCTCCCTGGGCAGGGGGAAGAGACCCAGTACTTC. This sequence encodes CAISLPGQGEETQYF.

V and J are TRBV19 and TRBJ1-5; D may be TRBD1 (6 bases). The germline V gene has CDR1 LNHDA and CDR2 SQIVND (reference sequence). The CDR3 extends over 16 amino acids. V was shortened by 3 bases and J by 7 bases, with 19 bases between the two germline ends. CDR3 coding DNA: TGTGCCAGTAGTATTTGGGGCAGGGGCCCGGGGCAGCCCCAGCATTTT. It is translated as CASSIWGRGPGQPQHF.

A single count supports this clone. V is TRBV10-1 and J is TRBJ2-3, with 10 bases fitting TRBD2. The CDR3 spans 15 residues. The V segment lost 6 bases and the J segment 0 bases; nucleotides outside the gene matches: 3. Looked up from germline, CDR1 is WNHNN and CDR2 is SYGVQD (reference sequence). Here the CDR3 reads CASRFSGGSTDTQYF. The CDR3 DNA sequence: TGCGCCAGCAGATTTAGCGGGGGGAGCACAGATACGCAGTATTTT.